This T cell receptor (beta chain) is from a study of T cells in Graves' hyperthyroidism and ophthalmopathy. The table lists this clonotype with many counts. Its target is not known. CDR1 MDHEN and CDR2 SYDVKM come from the germline V gene. This CDR3 is 13 amino acids long. The germline V and J ends were trimmed by 3 bases and 5 bases, with 11 bases remaining between them. Broader study findings: Prediction of ophthalmopathy progression came a median around 6 months pre-onset. In simple terms, a model built on 13 V-J features told ophthalmopathy apart from stable hyperthyroidism.

RNA transcripts served as the template for amplifying TCR beta CDR3 regions. Using the HTBI primer set, a first-round RT-PCR was run on the TCR CDR3. TCRdb reanalysed the multiplex PCR reads using MiXCR and keeps one entry per CDR3 protein. The sample yields about 59,000 distinct CDR3 sequences, roughly 50% seen once. Uncontrolled infections, other autoimmune diseases, pregnancy or lactation led to exclusion of patients. Orbital computed tomography and thyroid ultrasound, together with serum TRAb and thyroxine and clinical symptoms, were used for diagnoses. The sequence came from a woman aged 55-70 years with Graves' ophthalmopathy. The sequenced sample was blood. The chain combines TRBV28 with TRBJ2-7; tentative D call: TRBD1 (6 bases). The CDR3 spells CASSFWGRHEQYF. Here the CDR3 DNA reads TGTGCCAGCAGTTTTTGGGGGCGGCACGAGCAGTACTTC. Complete variable domain (other parts from reference TRBV28 and TRBJ2-7): DVKVTQSSRYLVKRTGEKVFLECVQDMDHENMFWYRQDPGLGLRLIYFSYDVKMKEKGDIPEGYSVSREKKERFSLILESASTNQTSMYLCASSFWGRHEQYFGPGTRLTVT.